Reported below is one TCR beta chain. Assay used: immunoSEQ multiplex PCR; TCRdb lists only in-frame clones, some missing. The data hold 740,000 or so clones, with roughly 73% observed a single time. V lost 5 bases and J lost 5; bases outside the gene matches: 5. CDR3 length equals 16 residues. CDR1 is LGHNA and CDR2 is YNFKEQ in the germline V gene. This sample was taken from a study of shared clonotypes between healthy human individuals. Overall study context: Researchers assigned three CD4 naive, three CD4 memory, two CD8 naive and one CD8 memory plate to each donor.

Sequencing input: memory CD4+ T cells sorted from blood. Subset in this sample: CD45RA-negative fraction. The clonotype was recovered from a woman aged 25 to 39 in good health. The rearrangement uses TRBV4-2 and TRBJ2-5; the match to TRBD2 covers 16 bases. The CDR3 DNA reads TGTGCCAGCAGCAAGGGACTAGCGGGAGGGGAGGAGACCCAGTACTTC. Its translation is CASSKGLAGGEETQYF.